These 18 T cell receptor beta chains came from one sample sequenced in a study of sequential checkpoint blockade in melanoma. Treatment in this sample: randomized to nivolumab then ipilimumab (arm A) or the reverse (arm B). Clones were read by immunoSEQ multiplex PCR, and TCRdb kept only the in-frame ones, dropping some. The repertoire includes about 12,000 clones, about 80% of them detected once, and 50% to 65% sits in the top ten. Specimen: CD8+ T cells sorted from blood (inferred from file names), collected from a patient given nivolumab and ipilimumab in sequence. All receptors derive from a human donor with melanoma.

This clone was counted once. The CDR3 loop is CATSRDPTGLFNQPQHF. CDR3 nucleotide sequence: TGTGCCACCAGCAGGGACCCGACAGGGCTCTTCAATCAGCCCCAGCATTTT. The J gene is TRBJ1-5, the V gene TRBV15, with 7 bases that match TRBD1. J gave up 3 bases and V 3 bases, and 11 bases lay outside the gene matches. In germline, CDR1 is LNHNV, CDR2 YYDKDF (reference sequence). This CDR3 has 17 amino acids.

The rearrangement uses TRBV30 and TRBJ2-3; the D gene is possibly TRBD1 (5 bases). The CDR3 consists of 11 residues. Germline V gene sequence: CDR1 GTSNPN, CDR2 SVGIG (reference sequence). V lost 5 bases to trimming and J lost 7 bases, with 10 bases between them. The DNA for the CDR3 is TGTGCCTGGGCCCAGGGTAATACGCAGTATTTT. This codes for CAWAQGNTQYF.

The chain carries TRBV9 and TRBJ1-6; D not resolved. The CDR3 has 15 residues. V lost 0 bases, J lost 9 bases, and 13 bases lay in between. CDR1 and CDR2 from the germline V gene are SGDLS and YYNGEE. The CDR3 nucleotides read TGTGCCAGCAGCGTAGGACGTCTAGTCGGTTCACCCCTCCACTTT. Encoded protein: CASSVGRLVGSPLHF.

The chain is built from TRBV6-6 and TRBJ2-7; 7 bases match TRBD2. The germline CDR1 and CDR2 sequences are MNHNY and SVGAGI (reference sequence). The CDR3 runs to 16 residues. The V and J ends lost 6 bases and 2 bases, in that order; junction bases with no gene match: 13. Here the CDR3 reads CASSSREGTGPYEQYF. The CDR3 nucleotides are TGTGCCAGCAGCTCGAGGGAGGGGACCGGGCCCTACGAGCAGTACTTC.

V gene TRBV15 combines with J gene TRBJ1-5; TRBD1 matches 9 bases. The CDR3 spans 15 residues. With 6 bases clipped from V and 6 bases from J, the junction kept 9 bases outside the gene matches. CDR1 LNHNV and CDR2 YYDKDF come from the germline V gene (reference sequence). The CDR3 loop is CATSPDRGQGQPQHF. The CDR3 DNA follows: TGTGCCACCAGTCCGGACAGGGGACAGGGTCAGCCCCAGCATTTT. Full variable domain (missing parts from reference TRBV15 and TRBJ1-5): DAMVIQNPRYQVTQFGKPVTLSCSQTLNHNVMYWYQQKSSQAPKLLFHYYDKDFNNEADTPDNFQSRRPNTSFCFLDIRSPGLGDTAMYLCATSPDRGQGQPQHFGDGTRLSIL.

Turning to this clone: One end of the junction does not line up with germline, which may come from a read error. The chain links TRBV7-7 to TRBJ1-1, with no clear D. CDR3 length: 14 amino acids. The germline V gene has CDR1 SSHAT and CDR2 FNYEAQ (reference sequence). CDR3 amino acids: CASSPLEVNTEAFF. The CDR3 region has the DNA TGTGCTAGCAGCCCCCTTGAGGTGAACACTGAAGCTTTCTTT.

The CDR3 is CASSLSSGLARDQETQYF. As DNA, the CDR3 is TGTGCCAGCAGTTTAAGCTCGGGACTAGCGAGGGATCAAGAGACCCAGTACTTC. This chain uses TRBV28 with TRBJ2-5; 10 nucleotides agree with TRBD2. Germline loops: CDR1 MDHEN, CDR2 SYDVKM. J lost 2 bases, V lost 2 bases, and 11 bases had no gene match. The CDR3 has 18 amino acids.

The rearrangement uses TRBV7-6 and TRBJ2-7, with 8 nucleotides matching TRBD2. V lost 5 bases, J lost 4 bases, and 10 bases stayed unmatched. This CDR3 is 15 amino acids long. Germline values: CDR1 SGHVS, CDR2 FNYEAQ. In nucleotides, the CDR3 is TGTGCCAGCAGCCCGTCCGGGGGCGGGGGGTACGAGCAGTACTTC. It encodes CASSPSGGGGYEQYF.

This clone was seen once. The chain has TRBV27 and TRBJ2-3, with no clear D. Looked up from germline, CDR1 is MNHEY and CDR2 is SMNVEV (reference sequence). Trimming shortened V by 3 bases and J by 2 bases, and 9 bases separated the two germline ends. This CDR3 has 14 amino acids. As DNA, the CDR3 is TGTGCCAGCAGTTTTTCCTCTATCACAGATACGCAGTATTTT. Its protein is CASSFSSITDTQYF.

This chain uses TRBV27 with TRBJ2-7; D is possibly TRBD2 (7 bases). Germline V lookup: CDR1 MNHEY, CDR2 SMNVEV (reference sequence). The length of the CDR3 is 15 residues. The V and J ends lost 4 bases and 5 bases respectively, with 18 bases between them. Here the CDR3 reads CASSSDRGAMNEQYF. The CDR3 bases are TGTGCCAGCAGTTCCGACCGGGGGGCGATGAACGAGCAGTACTTC.

This clone was seen a handful of times. V gene TRBV19 combines with J gene TRBJ1-2, with D tentatively TRBD1 (6 bases). The CDR3 runs 13 residues. The germline CDR1 and CDR2 sequences are LNHDA and SQIVND (reference sequence). With 2 bases removed from V and 2 bases from J, the gap between germline ends came to 6 bases. The CDR3 DNA follows: TGTGCCAGTAGTATAACAGGGAACTATGGCTACACCTTC. Encoded protein: CASSITGNYGYTF.

This CDR3 is CASRDPPVANTEAFF. CDR3 DNA sequence: TGTGCCAGCCGTGATCCCCCGGTTGCGAACACTGAAGCTTTCTTT. The J gene is TRBJ1-1, the V gene TRBV28; D remains ambiguous. CDR1 and CDR2 (germline): MDHEN, SYDVKM. CDR3 length equals 15 residues. Trimming took 8 bases from V and 1 from J, leaving 17 bases between them.

This clone has just one count. V usage is TRBV6-6 and J usage is TRBJ1-1; no clear D. V was pared by 6 bases and J by 0 bases, with 14 bases between. This CDR3 is 15 amino acids long. Germline assignment: CDR1 MNHNY and CDR2 SVGAGI (reference sequence). The CDR3 DNA sequence: TGTGCCAGCAGACCTAATAATCCCATGAACACTGAAGCTTTCTTT. Its translation is CASRPNNPMNTEAFF.

The chain employs TRBV27 and TRBJ2-7, with D possibly being TRBD2 (6 bases). This CDR3 comprises 17 residues. Per the germline V gene, CDR1 is MNHEY and CDR2 is SMNVEV (reference sequence). V lost 6 bases and J 3 bases, leaving 24 bases between the germline ends. This CDR3 reads CASRSTRWGVGFYEQYF. CDR3 nucleotide sequence: TGTGCCAGCAGGTCGACTAGGTGGGGGGTCGGCTTCTACGAGCAGTACTTC.

The V call is TRBV9, the J call TRBJ2-5; 7 bases are shared with TRBD1. V was pared by 7 bases and J by 0 bases, with 9 bases of the junction left unmatched. CDR3 size: 15 residues. Germline-derived CDR1 and CDR2 are SGDLS and YYNGEE. The CDR3 loop is CASGRGTAYQETQYF. CDR3 bases: TGTGCCAGCGGAAGGGGGACAGCGTACCAAGAGACCCAGTACTTC.

V gene TRBV7-3 combines with J gene TRBJ2-3; TRBD2 matches at 9 bases. Germline V gives CDR1 SGHTA, CDR2 FQGTGA. This CDR3 comprises 15 residues. Losses at the gene ends were 3 bases for V and 5 bases for J; bases not matched to a gene: 6. The CDR3: CASSFAGGRGDTQYF. The CDR3 DNA reads as TGTGCCAGCAGCTTTGCGGGGGGGCGGGGAGATACGCAGTATTTT.

The chain employs TRBV5-8 and TRBJ2-7; 10 nucleotides agree with TRBD1. V lost 6 bases, J lost 1 base, and 13 bases stayed unmatched. Germline-derived CDR1 and CDR2 are SGHTS and YDEGEE. The CDR3 length is 17 residues. The chain's CDR3 is CASTRGFWDRGSYEQYF. In nucleotides, the CDR3 is TGTGCCAGCACGCGGGGGTTTTGGGACAGGGGTTCCTACGAGCAGTACTTC.

The rearrangement joins TRBV4-3 to TRBJ2-4; D perhaps matches TRBD1 (6 bases). Germline V gene lookup returns CDR1 LGHNA and CDR2 YSLEER. Trimming removed 4 bases from V and 0 bases from J, with 7 bases in between. The CDR3 spans 14 residues. The CDR3 bases are TGCGCCAGCAGCCGGGGGCTAGCCAAAAACATTCAGTACTTC. It yields the protein CASSRGLAKNIQYF.